This T cell receptor (beta chain) emerged from a study of cytomegalovirus exposure and HLA in healthy donors. About the research overall: Some 80 million unique TCRs from HLA-typed donors were held in an early data release. Findings and caveats of the study: Some highly shared sequence variants likely arose as a pipeline artifact.

Of note for this clone: Antigen unknown.

It was with 60 Vbeta and 13 Jbeta primers that the PCR ran. Produced via immunoSEQ multiplex PCR; TCRdb's table is partial and in-frame only. Of roughly 120,000 clones in the sample, over 75% were seen once. V gave up 5 bases and J gave up 0 bases, with 8 bases separating them. The CDR3 loop spans 13 amino acids. Germline V gives CDR1 SEHNR, CDR2 FQNEAQ (reference sequence). The sequenced material came from PBMCs. This clonotype originated in a man aged 40-49 years in good health and CMV-seronegative. The chain links TRBV7-9 to TRBJ2-7; D is ambiguous. Here the CDR3 DNA reads TGTGCCAGCAGCCCGGTAAACTCCTACGAGCAGTACTTC. Translated, it gives CASSPVNSYEQYF. Using reference TRBV7-9 and TRBJ2-7 for the parts outside the CDR3, the full variable domain is DTGVSQNPRHKITKRGQNVTFRCDPISEHNRLYWYRQTLGQGPEFLTYFQNEAQLEKSRLLSDRFSAERPKGSFSTLEIQRTEQGDSAMYLCASSPVNSYEQYFGPGTRLTVT.